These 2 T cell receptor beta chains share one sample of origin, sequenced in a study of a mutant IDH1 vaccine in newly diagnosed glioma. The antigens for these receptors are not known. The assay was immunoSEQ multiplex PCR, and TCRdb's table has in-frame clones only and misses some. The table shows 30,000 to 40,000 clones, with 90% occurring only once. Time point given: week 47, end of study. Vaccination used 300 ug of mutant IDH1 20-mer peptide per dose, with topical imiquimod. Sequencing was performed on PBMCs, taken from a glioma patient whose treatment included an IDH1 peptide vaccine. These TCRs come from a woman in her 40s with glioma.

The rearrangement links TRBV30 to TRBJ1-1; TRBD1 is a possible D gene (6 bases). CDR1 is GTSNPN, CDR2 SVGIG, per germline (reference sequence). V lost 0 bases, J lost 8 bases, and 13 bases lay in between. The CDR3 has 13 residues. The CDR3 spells CAWSVLGHSEAFF. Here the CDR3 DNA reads TGTGCCTGGAGTGTTTTGGGACACAGCGAAGCTTTCTTT.

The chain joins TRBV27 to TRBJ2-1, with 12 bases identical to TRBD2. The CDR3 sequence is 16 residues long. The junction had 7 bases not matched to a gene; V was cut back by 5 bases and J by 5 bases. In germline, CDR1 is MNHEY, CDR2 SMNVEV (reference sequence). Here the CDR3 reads CASSPGLAGHNNEQFF. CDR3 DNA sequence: TGTGCCAGCAGTCCCGGACTAGCGGGACATAACAATGAGCAGTTCTTC.